This paragraph covers one T cell receptor beta chain sequence. The data originate from a study of molecular identifiers for immune sequencing clone quantification. The CDR3 is made up of 18 amino acids. The J segment lost 3 bases and the V segment lost 1 base, leaving 9 bases of the junction unmatched. Germline loops: CDR1 SGHVS, CDR2 FNYEAQ. TCRdb re-analysed the PCR reads in MiXCR, keeping a single row per CDR3 protein. The sample records hundreds of thousands of distinct CDR3 sequences, 25% being singletons. The sequenced sample consisted of naive CD8+ T cells from blood, with Jurkat cell RNA spiked in. Subset of the sample: FACS-sorted CD8+CD4-CCR7+CD45RA+ naive T cells. The chain has TRBV7-6 and TRBJ2-2, with 9 bases that match TRBD1. The TCR sequence derives from a human donor in good health. Some libraries in this study had Jurkat cell RNA spiked in. The CDR3, as DNA: TGTGCCAGCAGCTTAGTTTTGGGCCGGGACAGGGACACCGGGGAGCTGTTTTTT. Translating gives CASSLVLGRDRDTGELFF.